These T cell receptor beta chains were read from a single sample in a study of CD4 T cell repertoires and nickel. Via MiXCR, TCRdb re-called the RT-PCR reads, giving one row per CDR3 protein. Of about 230 distinct CDR3 sequences in the sample, about 86% were seen once. Material: CD4+ T cells from blood, not recorded whether cultured. These receptors were obtained from a human donor in a nickel allergy study, with or without nickel allergy (not recorded which). It is not recorded whether this sample comes from one donor or several. Both conserved end residues are part of each CDR3. Fields, in order: clone size, V gene, J gene, D gene, CDR3 protein, CDR3 DNA. The D gene is left open where the match is weak. Size is omitted from some rows. Given values are once, few, many or a class for expanded clones.

>NA|TRBV5-6|TRBJ2-1|NA
CASSLVPEGEQFF
TGTGCCAGCAGCTTGGTCCCAGAAGGGGAGCAGTTCTTC
>NA|TRBV19|TRBJ1-2|NA
CASSIVGANYGYTF
TGTGCCAGTAGTATAGTCGGGGCTAACTATGGCTACACCTTC
>NA|TRBV4-3|TRBJ1-3|NA
CASSQDGTTSSGNTIYF
TGCGCCAGCAGCCAAGATGGAACAACTAGCTCTGGAAACACCATATATTTT
>NA|TRBV7-3|TRBJ1-5|NA
CASSSRGDQPQHF
TGTGCCAGCAGCTCAAGGGGTGATCAGCCCCAGCATTTT
>NA|TRBV14|TRBJ1-5|TRBD1
CASSGGTGGNQPQHF
TGTGCCAGCAGCGGTGGGACAGGGGGAAATCAGCCCCAGCATTTT
>NA|TRBV5-5|TRBJ1-3|NA
CASSPITGTGNTIYF
TGTGCCAGCAGCCCGATTACGGGCACTGGAAACACCATATATTTT
>few|TRBV19|TRBJ1-2|TRBD1
CASTHGTDYGYTF
TGTGCCAGTACTCACGGGACAGACTATGGCTACACCTTC
>NA|TRBV7-2|TRBJ2-7|TRBD1
CASSYRDRAAGEQYF
TGTGCCAGCAGCTACCGGGACAGGGCAGCTGGGGAGCAGTACTTC
>NA|TRBV9|TRBJ1-2|TRBD1
CASSVGGTGGYGYTF
TGTGCCAGCAGCGTAGGAGGGACAGGCGGCTATGGCTACACCTTC
>NA|TRBV7-2|TRBJ2-7|NA
CASSLDGVRYEQYF
TGTGCCAGCAGCTTAGATGGGGTGCGTTACGAGCAGTACTTC
>NA|TRBV7-2|TRBJ1-4|NA
CASSLVGLRDEKLFF
TGTGCCAGCAGCTTAGTTGGACTACGGGATGAAAAACTGTTTTTT
>NA|TRBV29-1|TRBJ2-1|TRBD1
CSVLDRVSDEQFF
TGCAGCGTCCTCGACAGGGTTAGCGATGAGCAGTTCTTC
>once|TRBV18|TRBJ2-1|TRBD1
CASSPPRRTGGSSYNEQFF
TGTGCCAGCTCACCACCCCGGAGGACAGGGGGAAGCTCCTACAATGAGCAGTTCTTC
>NA|TRBV4-1|TRBJ2-3|TRBD2
CASSQERTSGGGDTQYF
TGCGCCAGCAGCCAAGAGCGCACTAGCGGGGGGGGTGATACGCAGTATTTT
>NA|TRBV29-1|TRBJ2-5|NA
CSVVGAGETQYF
TGCAGCGTTGTAGGGGCGGGAGAGACCCAGTACTTC
>NA|TRBV12-3/TRBV12-4|TRBJ2-7|NA
CASSLAGGYEQYF
TGTGCCAGCAGTTTAGCGGGGGGCTACGAGCAGTACTTC
>NA|TRBV30|TRBJ2-5|TRBD2
CAWSRVAGRETQYF
TGTGCCTGGAGTAGGGTAGCGGGGCGAGAGACCCAGTACTTC
>once|TRBV19|TRBJ2-1|TRBD2
CASSMLRGNSYNEQFF
TGTGCCAGTAGTATGTTGCGGGGGAACTCCTACAATGAGCAGTTCTTC
>NA|TRBV7-2|TRBJ2-7|TRBD2
CASSPRLAGYEQYF
TGTGCCAGCAGCCCGCGACTAGCGGGATACGAGCAGTACTTC
>NA|TRBV7-2|TRBJ2-5|TRBD1
CASSSRGRQETQYF
TGTGCCAGCAGTTCCAGGGGGCGACAAGAGACCCAGTACTTC